Shown below are 19 T cell receptor beta chains from a single sample sequenced in a study of early T cells in non-severe SARS-CoV-2 infection. TCRdb re-derived calls from the 5' RACE reads in MiXCR, one entry per CDR3 protein. The repertoire holds tens of thousands of distinct CDR3 sequences, with less than 15% as singletons. What was sequenced was whole blood. These receptor sequences come from an adult who was a healthcare worker with PCR-confirmed SARS-CoV-2 infection or an uninfected control (not recorded which).

Many counts were recorded for this clonotype. This chain links TRBV6-2 or TRBV6-3 with TRBJ2-1; D might be TRBD2 (5 bases). Per germline, CDR1 MNHEY and CDR2 SVGEGT. The CDR3 consists of 15 residues. Trimming left V 0 bases short and J 1 base short, with 7 bases between. The CDR3 DNA is TGTGCCAGCAGTTACTCGGGCGGGTCCTACAATGAGCAGTTCTTC. Amino acids: CASSYSGGSYNEQFF.

This clonotype showed up just a few times. The chain has TRBV7-8 and TRBJ2-7; D ambiguous. The ends were cut back, 1 base at V and 0 bases at J, with 10 bases in the middle. Germline values: CDR1 SGHVS, CDR2 FQNEAQ. The length of the CDR3 is 15 residues. As DNA, the CDR3 is TGTGCCAGCAGCTTAGGACTGGTAAGCTCCTACGAGCAGTACTTC. Amino acid sequence: CASSLGLVSSYEQYF.

The CDR3 nucleotides are TGCGCCAGCAGCACGGGGACTAGCGGGAAGGATACGCAGTATTTT. Translation: CASSTGTSGKDTQYF. This chain uses TRBV5-1 with TRBJ2-3, with 13 bases lining up with TRBD2. The germline V gene has CDR1 SGHRS and CDR2 YFSETQ. V shed 4 bases, J shed 6 bases, and the junction held 5 bases outside the gene matches. The CDR3 is 15 amino acids.

This clonotype was detected only a few times. The genes are TRBV7-9 and TRBJ2-1; D is uncertain. Trimming pared 0 bases from V and 5 bases from J, leaving 5 bases between. CDR1 SEHNR and CDR2 FQNEAQ come from the germline V gene (reference sequence). This CDR3 has 13 residues. CDR3 coding DNA: TGTGCCAGCAGCTTAGCGCAACACAATGAGCAGTTCTTC. Translating gives CASSLAQHNEQFF.

The chain combines TRBV10-2 with TRBJ1-3; D is unresolved. This CDR3 spans 12 amino acids. V was shortened by 6 bases and J by 1 base, with 4 bases between the two germline ends. Germline lookup yields CDR1 WSHSY and CDR2 SAAADI. The DNA for the CDR3 is TGCGCCAGCAGCGCTTCTGGAAACACCATATATTTT. It translates to CASSASGNTIYF.

This clonotype was counted many times. This chain links TRBV19 with TRBJ2-3, with 12 bases fitting TRBD2. Per the germline V gene, CDR1 is LNHDA and CDR2 is SQIVND (reference sequence). Losses at the gene ends were 3 bases for V and 0 bases for J; bases not matched to a gene: 10. This CDR3 region has 19 residues. The CDR3 sequence: CASSMVGLAGGPSTDTQYF. The CDR3 nucleotides read TGTGCCAGTAGTATGGTGGGTCTAGCGGGGGGGCCAAGCACAGATACGCAGTATTTT.

This clonotype occurred many times. The chain combines TRBV6-1 with TRBJ2-7; 7 bases line up with TRBD1. There are 16 residues in the CDR3. Germline assignment: CDR1 MNHNS and CDR2 SASEGT. After removal of 2 bases from V and 4 bases from J, the junction contained 11 bases not matched to a gene. This CDR3 is CASSEPDRVEAYEQYF. Here the CDR3 DNA reads TGTGCCAGCAGTGAACCTGACAGGGTAGAAGCGTACGAGCAGTACTTC.

V and J are TRBV7-9 and TRBJ2-7; TRBD1 is a possible D gene (5 bases). Trimming removed 1 base from V and 3 bases from J, with 10 bases in between. Germline CDR1 is SEHNR and CDR2 is FQNEAQ (reference sequence). The CDR3 runs to 14 residues. The CDR3 nucleotides read TGTGCCAGCAGCTTAGGGTCCAGGGTCTACGAGCAGTACTTC. Translation gives CASSLGSRVYEQYF. The variable domain in full, with the rest retrieved from reference TRBV7-9 and TRBJ2-7, is DTGVSQNPRHKITKRGQNVTFRCDPISEHNRLYWYRQTLGQGPEFLTYFQNEAQLEKSRLLSDRFSAERPKGSFSTLEIQRTEQGDSAMYLCASSLGSRVYEQYFGPGTRLTVT.

This clonotype has more than one count but fewer than ten. The chain recombines TRBV12-3 or TRBV12-4 with TRBJ1-1; TRBD1 might be the D (5 bases). CDR3 length: 14 residues. Trimming took 3 bases from V and 6 from J, leaving 14 bases between them. The CDR3 nucleotides read TGTGCCAGCAGTTTTTTGGCGGGGGGGGCTGAAGCTTTCTTT. It translates to CASSFLAGGAEAFF.

This clonotype came up many times. The chain links TRBV19 to TRBJ2-4; 7 nucleotides align to TRBD2. CDR1 is LNHDA and CDR2 is SQIVND in the germline V gene (reference sequence). V was clipped by 1 base and J by 3 bases; unmatched bases: 6. The CDR3 runs to 16 residues. The CDR3 protein is CASSIVAGRDKNIQYF. For the CDR3, the DNA is TGTGCCAGTAGTATAGTAGCAGGGAGGGACAAAAACATTCAGTACTTC.

As to this clonotype: One end of the junction fails to match germline, which may point to a read error. This chain connects TRBV5-6 to TRBJ2-4; TRBD2 matches at 8 bases. Per germline, CDR1 SGHDT and CDR2 YYEEEE. The CDR3 consists of 10 residues. CDR3 sequence reads: CASSCARGAF. CDR3 DNA: TGTGCCAGCAGCTGTGCGCGGGGGGCCTTC. Complete variable domain (other parts from reference TRBV5-6 and TRBJ2-4): DAGVTQSPTHLIKTRGQQVTLRCSPKSGHDTVSWYQQALGQGPQFIFQYYEEEERQRGNFPDRFSGHQFPNYSSELNVNALLLGDSALYLCASSCARGAFGAGTRLSVL.

CDR3 DNA: TGCGCCAGCAGCCAAGCAAGTCCGGGTCCCACAGATACGCAGTATTTT. Translating gives CASSQASPGPTDTQYF. V usage is TRBV4-3 and J usage is TRBJ2-3, with D unclear. Trimming removed 1 base at V and 2 bases at J, with 13 bases between. The CDR3 is 16 residues long. CDR1 and CDR2 (germline): LGHNA, YSLEER.

The chain combines TRBV5-1 with TRBJ2-1; D is undetermined. This CDR3 is built from 14 residues. V lost 2 bases and J 10 bases, leaving 16 bases between the germline ends. Looked up from germline, CDR1 is SGHRS and CDR2 is YFSETQ. Written as DNA, the CDR3 is TGCGCCAGCAGCTTCGACGGACCGGAGAGAGAGCAGTTCTTC. It encodes CASSFDGPEREQFF.

The chain recombines TRBV6-6 with TRBJ2-1; tentatively, D is TRBD1 or TRBD2 (6 bases each). Trimming removed 7 bases from V and 6 bases from J, with 19 bases in between. Germline assignment: CDR1 MNHNY and CDR2 SVGAGI (reference sequence). The CDR3 sequence is 15 residues long. The CDR3 DNA reads TGTGCCAGCACCGCCTGGAGGGGGGTGGGCAATGAGCAGTTCTTC. Encoded protein: CASTAWRGVGNEQFF.

This rearrangement joins TRBV4-2 to TRBJ2-7; D is uncertain. The V end lost 0 bases, the J end lost 7 bases, and 13 bases lay between the germline ends. Germline V lookup: CDR1 LGHNA, CDR2 YNFKEQ. This CDR3 region has 14 residues. CDR3 sequence (DNA): TGTGCCAGCAGCCAAGAAGGTAACAGTAGGGAGCAGTACTTC. This encodes CASSQEGNSREQYF.

V and J are TRBV5-1 and TRBJ1-1, with a tentative D call TRBD1 (6 bases). The CDR3 spans 15 residues. Germline V gives CDR1 SGHRS, CDR2 YFSETQ. With 0 bases removed from V and 1 base from J, the gap between germline ends came to 10 bases. The CDR3, as DNA: TGCGCCAGCAGCTTGGAGAGGGGACAGAACACTGAAGCTTTCTTT. It yields the protein CASSLERGQNTEAFF.

This clonotype was observed a handful of times. V usage is TRBV7-2 and J usage is TRBJ2-1, with D possibly being TRBD2 (6 bases). The CDR3 is 12 residues long. The germline CDR1 and CDR2 sequences are SGHTA and FQGNSA. V was trimmed by 6 bases and J by 8 bases, leaving 11 bases between them. Written as DNA, the CDR3 is TGTGCCAGCAGTCAACTAGCCGATGAGCAGTTCTTC. Translating it yields CASSQLADEQFF.

In this sample, this clonotype turned up many times. The chain employs TRBV27 and TRBJ2-7; 9 bases line up with TRBD2. CDR3 length: 16 amino acids. Trimming took 0 bases from V and 6 from J; bases not matched to a gene: 9. From germline, CDR1 is MNHEY and CDR2 SMNVEV (reference sequence). CDR3 amino acids: CASSLSSGGPWGEQYF. The CDR3 coding sequence is TGTGCCAGCAGTTTATCGAGCGGGGGGCCTTGGGGCGAGCAGTACTTC.

This clonotype was observed many times. The V gene is TRBV7-2, the J gene TRBJ2-1; TRBD1 aligns across 11 bases. The junction had 5 bases not matched to a gene; V was cut back by 5 bases and J by 8 bases. CDR3 length: 14 residues. Per germline, CDR1 SGHTA and CDR2 FQGNSA. The CDR3 DNA is TGTGCCAGCAGCCCGGACAGGGGGCGGGATGAGCAGTTCTTC. It is translated as CASSPDRGRDEQFF.